This TCR beta chain was recorded in a study of blood T cell repertoires in COVID-19. Germline lookup yields CDR1 LNHDA and CDR2 SQIVND (reference sequence). This CDR3 is built from 14 residues. V was trimmed by 5 bases and J by 1 base, leaving 10 bases between them. Assay used: immunoSEQ multiplex PCR; TCRdb lists only in-frame clones, some missing. The sample has over 200,000 clones; approximately 89% are singletons. This study enrolled people aged about 18 to 90 from roughly 22 US geographic areas. Sequenced material: PBMCs or T cells enriched from blood (not recorded which). The gene calls are TRBV19 and TRBJ2-3; D possibly corresponds to TRBD1 (6 bases). This TCR was recovered from a woman between 25 and 40 years old who had been exposed to COVID-19. This CDR3 is CASSPWTGTDTQYF. For the CDR3, the DNA is TGTGCCAGTAGTCCATGGACAGGCACAGATACGCAGTATTTT.